This T cell receptor (beta chain) originates from a study of blood T cell repertoires in COVID-19. Study-wide background: Nucleic acid was either cDNA or gDNA, and it came from T cells, B-cell-depleted T cells, or PBMCs.

V was clipped by 2 bases and J by 6 bases; unmatched bases: 5. CDR3 length equals 15 residues. Germline lookup yields CDR1 LGHDT and CDR2 YNNKEL (reference sequence). Measured with immunoSEQ multiplex PCR; TCRdb has only the in-frame clones, and not every one. The sample records about 97,000 clones, 84% being singletons. Sequenced sample: peripheral blood. The chain recombines TRBV3-1 (or the pseudogene TRBV3-2) with TRBJ2-2; the match to TRBD2 covers 8 bases. The receptor comes from a man aged 40-49 years with active or convalescent COVID-19. The CDR3 reads CASSQRTSIAGELFF. In DNA form, the CDR3 reads TGTGCCAGCAGCCAACGGACTAGCATCGCCGGGGAGCTGTTTTTT.